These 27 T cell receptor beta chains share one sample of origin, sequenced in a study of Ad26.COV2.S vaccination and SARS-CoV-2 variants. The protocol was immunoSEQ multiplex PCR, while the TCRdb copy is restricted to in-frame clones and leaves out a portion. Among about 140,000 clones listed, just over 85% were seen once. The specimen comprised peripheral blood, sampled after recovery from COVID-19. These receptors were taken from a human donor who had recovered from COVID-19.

CDR3 residues: CASSLRYSGGSSYNEQFF. CDR3 coding DNA: TGTGCCAGCAGCTTAAGGTATAGCGGGGGGAGCTCCTACAATGAGCAGTTCTTC. The V and J genes are TRBV7-2 and TRBJ2-1, with TRBD2 matching 10 bases. V trimming: 2 bases; J trimming: 0 bases; junction bases outside the gene matches: 7. Germline loops: CDR1 SGHTA, CDR2 FQGNSA. The CDR3 is made up of 18 amino acids.

CDR3 nucleotide sequence: TGTGCCAGCAGTGAGGGGTGGCAGCGAGCCAAAAACATTCAGTACTTC. Protein sequence: CASSEGWQRAKNIQYF. This chain links TRBV6-1 with TRBJ2-4; D remains unclear. The germline gives CDR1 MNHNS, CDR2 SASEGT. Between the trimmed V and J ends, which lost 3 bases and 0 bases, there was a span of 12 bases. The length of the CDR3 is 16 residues.

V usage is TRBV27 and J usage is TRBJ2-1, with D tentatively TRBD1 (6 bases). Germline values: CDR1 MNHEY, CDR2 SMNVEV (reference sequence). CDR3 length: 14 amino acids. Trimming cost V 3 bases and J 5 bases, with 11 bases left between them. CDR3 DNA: TGTGCCAGCAGTTTGAGGGGGAGTAACAATGAGCAGTTCTTC. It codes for CASSLRGSNNEQFF.

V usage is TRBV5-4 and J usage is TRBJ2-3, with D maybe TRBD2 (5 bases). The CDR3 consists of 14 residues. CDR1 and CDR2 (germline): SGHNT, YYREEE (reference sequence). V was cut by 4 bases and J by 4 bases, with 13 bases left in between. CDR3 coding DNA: TGTGCCAGCAGCGCAGGACTTTCCCCAGATACGCAGTATTTT. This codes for CASSAGLSPDTQYF. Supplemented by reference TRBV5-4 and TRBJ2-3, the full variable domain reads ETGVTQSPTHLIKTRGQQVTLRCSSQSGHNTVSWYQQALGQGPQFIFQYYREEENGRGNFPPRFSGLQFPNYSSELNVNALELDDSALYLCASSAGLSPDTQYFGPGTRLTVL.

The CDR3 region has the DNA TGTGCCAGCAGCTACCCAGGGGAGGACACTGAAGCTTTCTTT. Residues: CASSYPGEDTEAFF. This chain links TRBV5-4 with TRBJ1-1; D might be TRBD1 (6 bases). The CDR3 covers 14 residues. Germline lookup yields CDR1 SGHNT and CDR2 YYREEE (reference sequence). Trimming took 3 bases from V and 3 from J, leaving 12 bases between them. Full variable domain (missing parts from reference TRBV5-4 and TRBJ1-1): ETGVTQSPTHLIKTRGQQVTLRCSSQSGHNTVSWYQQALGQGPQFIFQYYREEENGRGNFPPRFSGLQFPNYSSELNVNALELDDSALYLCASSYPGEDTEAFFGQGTRLTVV.

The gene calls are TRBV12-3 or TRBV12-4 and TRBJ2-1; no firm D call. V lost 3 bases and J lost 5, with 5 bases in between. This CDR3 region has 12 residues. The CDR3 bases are TGTGCCAGCAGTTTTACAAACAATGAGCAGTTCTTC. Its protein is CASSFTNNEQFF.

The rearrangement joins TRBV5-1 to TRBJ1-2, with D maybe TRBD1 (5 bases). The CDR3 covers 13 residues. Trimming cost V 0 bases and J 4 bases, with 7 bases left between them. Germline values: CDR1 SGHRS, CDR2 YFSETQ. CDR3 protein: CASSLGDLYGYTF. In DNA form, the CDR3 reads TGCGCCAGCAGCTTGGGGGACCTCTATGGCTACACCTTC.

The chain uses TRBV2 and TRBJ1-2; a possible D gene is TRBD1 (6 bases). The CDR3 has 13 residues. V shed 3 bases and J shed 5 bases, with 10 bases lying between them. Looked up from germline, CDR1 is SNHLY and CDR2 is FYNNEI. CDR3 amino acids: CASSDPGHYGYTF. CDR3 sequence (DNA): TGTGCCAGCAGTGACCCGGGACATTATGGCTACACCTTC.

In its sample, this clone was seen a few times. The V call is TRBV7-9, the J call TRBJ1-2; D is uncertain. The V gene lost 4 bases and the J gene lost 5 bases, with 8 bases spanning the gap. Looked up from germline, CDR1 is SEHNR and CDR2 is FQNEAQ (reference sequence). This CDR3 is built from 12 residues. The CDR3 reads CASSSRTYGYTF. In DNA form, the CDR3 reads TGTGCCAGCAGCTCCCGGACGTATGGCTACACCTTC.

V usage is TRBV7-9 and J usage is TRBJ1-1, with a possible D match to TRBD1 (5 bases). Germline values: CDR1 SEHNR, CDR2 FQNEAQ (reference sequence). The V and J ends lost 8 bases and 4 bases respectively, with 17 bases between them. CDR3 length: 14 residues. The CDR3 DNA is TGTGCCAGCGACCTCGGGGCTCAGGGCACTGAAGCTTTCTTT. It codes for CASDLGAQGTEAFF.

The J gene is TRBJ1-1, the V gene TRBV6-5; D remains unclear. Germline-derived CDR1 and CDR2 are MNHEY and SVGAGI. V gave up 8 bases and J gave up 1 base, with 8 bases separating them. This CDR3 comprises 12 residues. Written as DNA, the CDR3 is TGTGCCAGCCTTGCCCAGAACACTGAAGCTTTCTTT. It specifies CASLAQNTEAFF.

The CDR3 coding sequence is TGTGCCAGCAGGGACAGGGCAACCTACGAGCAGTACTTC. It encodes CASRDRATYEQYF. V and J are TRBV6-5 and TRBJ2-7; TRBD1 matches 8 bases. V dropped 6 bases and J dropped 2; count of bases not matched to a gene: 3. Germline V gene sequence: CDR1 MNHEY, CDR2 SVGAGI. This CDR3 has 13 residues.

CDR3 nucleotides: TGTGCCAGCACCAAGAACCGACAGTCGACCTATGGCTACACCTTC. Translation gives CASTKNRQSTYGYTF. This rearrangement joins TRBV5-4 to TRBJ1-2; D perhaps matches TRBD1 (5 bases). With 6 bases removed from V and 4 bases from J, the gap between germline ends came to 19 bases. The germline V gene has CDR1 SGHNT and CDR2 YYREEE (reference sequence). CDR3 length: 15 amino acids.

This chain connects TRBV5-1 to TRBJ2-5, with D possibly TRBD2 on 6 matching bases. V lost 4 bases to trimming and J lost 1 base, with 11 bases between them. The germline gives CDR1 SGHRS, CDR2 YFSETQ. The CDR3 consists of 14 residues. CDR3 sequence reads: CASSEGLGQETQYF. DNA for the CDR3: TGCGCCAGCAGCGAGGGACTGGGCCAAGAGACCCAGTACTTC.

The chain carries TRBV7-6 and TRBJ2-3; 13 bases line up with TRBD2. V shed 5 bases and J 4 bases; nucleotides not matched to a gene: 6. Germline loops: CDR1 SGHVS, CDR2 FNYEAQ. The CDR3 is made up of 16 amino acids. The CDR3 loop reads CASSLRTSGGPDTQYF. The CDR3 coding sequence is TGTGCCAGCAGCCTAAGGACTAGCGGGGGCCCAGATACGCAGTATTTT.

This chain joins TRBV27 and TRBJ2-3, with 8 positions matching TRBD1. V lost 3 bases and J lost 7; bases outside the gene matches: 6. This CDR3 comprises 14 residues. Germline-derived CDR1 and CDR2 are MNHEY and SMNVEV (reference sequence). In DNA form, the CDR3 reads TGTGCCAGCAGTTTCACCCGACAGGGGAATACGCAGTATTTT. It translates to CASSFTRQGNTQYF.

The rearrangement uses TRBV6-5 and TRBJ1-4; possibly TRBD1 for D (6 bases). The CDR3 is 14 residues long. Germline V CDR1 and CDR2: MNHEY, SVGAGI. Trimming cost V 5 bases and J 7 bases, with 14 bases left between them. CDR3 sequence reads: CASSTGLVGEKLFF. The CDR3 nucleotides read TGTGCCAGCAGTACAGGGTTAGTTGGTGAAAAACTGTTTTTT.

CDR3 bases: TGCGCCAGCAGCCCGAGCCCGGATGGAGATACGCAGTATTTT. As protein: CASSPSPDGDTQYF. The chain joins TRBV5-1 to TRBJ2-3; D gene uncertain. This CDR3 has 14 amino acids. The germline V and J ends were trimmed by 4 bases and 5 bases, with 14 bases remaining between them. The germline V gene encodes CDR1 SGHRS and CDR2 YFSETQ.

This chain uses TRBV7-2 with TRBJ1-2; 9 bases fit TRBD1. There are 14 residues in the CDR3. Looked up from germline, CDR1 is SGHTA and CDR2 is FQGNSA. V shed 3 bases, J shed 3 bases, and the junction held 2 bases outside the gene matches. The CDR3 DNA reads TGTGCCAGCAGCTTTGACAGGGGGGACTATGGCTACACCTTC. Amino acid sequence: CASSFDRGDYGYTF.

The CDR3: CASSARTANTEAFF. In DNA, the CDR3 is TGCGCCAGCAGTGCGCGGACGGCGAACACTGAAGCTTTCTTT. This chain links TRBV10-2 with TRBJ1-1; unclear D gene. The V end was cut by 4 bases, the J end by 1 base, with 10 bases between. In germline, CDR1 is WSHSY, CDR2 SAAADI. The CDR3 has 14 residues.

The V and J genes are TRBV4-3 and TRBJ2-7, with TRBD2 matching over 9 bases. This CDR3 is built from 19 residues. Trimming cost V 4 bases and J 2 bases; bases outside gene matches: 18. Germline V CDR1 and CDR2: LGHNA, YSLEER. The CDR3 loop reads CASSPKFSLSGGKTYEQYF. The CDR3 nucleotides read TGCGCCAGCAGCCCCAAGTTCTCCCTAAGCGGGGGGAAAACCTACGAGCAGTACTTC.

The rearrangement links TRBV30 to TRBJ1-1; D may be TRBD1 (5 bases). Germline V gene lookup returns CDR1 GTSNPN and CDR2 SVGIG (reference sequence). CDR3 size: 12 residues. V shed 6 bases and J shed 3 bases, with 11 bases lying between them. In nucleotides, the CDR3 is TGTGCCTGTTCCCTAGGGGACACTGAAGCTTTCTTT. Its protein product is CACSLGDTEAFF.

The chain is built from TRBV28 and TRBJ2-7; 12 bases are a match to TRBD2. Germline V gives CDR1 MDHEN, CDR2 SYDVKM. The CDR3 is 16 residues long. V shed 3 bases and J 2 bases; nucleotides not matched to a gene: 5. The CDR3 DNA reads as TGTGCCAGCAGTTTTAGGACTAGCGGGGAAACCTACGAGCAGTACTTC. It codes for CASSFRTSGETYEQYF.

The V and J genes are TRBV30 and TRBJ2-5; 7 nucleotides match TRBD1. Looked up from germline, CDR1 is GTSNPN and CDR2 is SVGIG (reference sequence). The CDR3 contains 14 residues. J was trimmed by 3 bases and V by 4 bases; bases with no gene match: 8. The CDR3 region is CAWNPGQVKETQYF. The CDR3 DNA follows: TGTGCCTGGAACCCTGGACAGGTTAAAGAGACCCAGTACTTC.

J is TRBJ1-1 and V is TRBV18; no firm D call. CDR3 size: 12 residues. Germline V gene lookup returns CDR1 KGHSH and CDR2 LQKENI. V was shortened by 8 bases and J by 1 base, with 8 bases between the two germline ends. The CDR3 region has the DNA TGTGCCAGCGCAAAGGGGAACACTGAAGCTTTCTTT. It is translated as CASAKGNTEAFF.

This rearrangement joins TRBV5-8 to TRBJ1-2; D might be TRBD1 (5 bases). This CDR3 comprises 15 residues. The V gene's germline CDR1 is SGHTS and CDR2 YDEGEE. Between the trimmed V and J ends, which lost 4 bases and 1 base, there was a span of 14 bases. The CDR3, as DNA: TGTGCCAGCAGCCCGGAGGTGCAGGGTAACTATGGCTACACCTTC. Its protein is CASSPEVQGNYGYTF.

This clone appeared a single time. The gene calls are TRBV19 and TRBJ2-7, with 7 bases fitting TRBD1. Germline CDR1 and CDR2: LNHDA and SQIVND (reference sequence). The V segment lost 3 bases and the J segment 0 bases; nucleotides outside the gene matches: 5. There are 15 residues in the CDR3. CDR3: CASSMGSGGSYEQYF. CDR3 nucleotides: TGTGCCAGTAGTATGGGTTCAGGGGGCTCCTACGAGCAGTACTTC.